The rows below give T cell receptor beta chains drawn from one sample of a study of T cells in Graves' hyperthyroidism and ophthalmopathy. TCRdb reprocessed the multiplex PCR reads via MiXCR and lists one record per CDR3 protein. The table has about 770,000 distinct CDR3 sequences, under 20% seen once. Material for sequencing was blood. The receptors here all came from a woman aged 45 to 65 with Graves' hyperthyroidism that later progressed to Graves' ophthalmopathy. Each CDR3 is given with its conserved first and last residue. A D gene is named only where the DNA matches it firmly. Clone size is given for some rows only: seen once, a few or many times, or a class if the clone is expanded.

clone_size j_call d_call v_call cdr3_aa cdr3_nt
NA TRBJ2-5 TRBD2 TRBV6-1 CASSDIAGGLQETQYF TGTGCCAGCAGTGATATAGCGGGAGGACTCCAAGAGACCCAGTACTTC
NA TRBJ1-2 NA TRBV20-1 CSASDLERNYGYTF TGCAGTGCTAGCGACTTGGAAAGGAACTATGGCTACACCTTC
many TRBJ2-7 NA TRBV18 CASSPPGFEQYF TGTGCCAGCTCACCACCGGGCTTCGAGCAGTACTTC
few TRBJ2-7 NA TRBV7-9 CASSLVAGVGEQYF TGTGCCAGCAGCTTAGTGGCAGGGGTGGGCGAGCAGTACTTC
once TRBJ2-3 NA TRBV6-2/TRBV6-3 CASSISAHTDTQYF TGTGCCAGCAGTATCTCAGCGCACACAGATACGCAGTATTTT
NA TRBJ2-5 TRBD1 TRBV4-1 CASSQEESDGTGETQYF TGCGCCAGCAGCCAAGAGGAATCAGATGGGACAGGAGAGACCCAGTACTTC
many TRBJ1-1 TRBD1 TRBV12-3/TRBV12-4 CASSSNRGNTEAFF TGTGCCAGCAGTTCTAACAGGGGGAACACTGAAGCTTTCTTT
NA TRBJ1-4 TRBD1 TRBV19 CASTVLGTAGEKLFF TGTGCCAGTACCGTTCTCGGGACAGCCGGCGAAAAACTGTTTTTT
few TRBJ1-5 TRBD1 TRBV7-9 CASSFTGEGQPQHF TGTGCCAGCAGCTTTACAGGGGAAGGTCAGCCCCAGCATTTT
NA TRBJ2-3 NA TRBV5-4 CASSLAAVTSTDTQYF TGTGCCAGCAGCTTGGCGGCGGTTACTAGCACAGATACGCAGTATTTT
many TRBJ1-2 NA TRBV12-3/TRBV12-4 CASSRDSRGYTF TGTGCCAGCAGTCGCGACAGCCGTGGCTACACCTTC
many TRBJ2-5 NA TRBV20-1 CSAVRRTGLGTQYF TGCAGTGCCGTACGCCGTACAGGGCTCGGGACCCAGTACTTC
few TRBJ1-1 NA TRBV20-1 CSASPTGGEAFF TGCAGTGCCTCCCCGACGGGGGGAGAAGCTTTCTTT
NA TRBJ2-2 NA TRBV27 CASTLFYGLTGDTGELFF TGTGCCAGCACCCTTTTTTATGGGTTAACGGGGGACACCGGGGAGCTGTTTTTT
NA TRBJ1-2 NA TRBV20-1 CSASFSYGYTF TGCAGTGCTAGTTTTAGCTATGGCTACACCTTC
many TRBJ2-7 NA TRBV11-2 CASSFTDFYEQYF TGTGCCAGCAGCTTCACAGATTTCTACGAGCAGTACTTC
many TRBJ2-7 NA TRBV6-5 CASSYTQEASYEQYF TGTGCCAGCAGTTACACGCAGGAAGCCTCCTACGAGCAGTACTTC
many TRBJ1-2 TRBD1 TRBV2 CASSVWTGVYGYTF TGTGCCAGCAGTGTCTGGACAGGGGTCTATGGCTACACCTTC
NA TRBJ1-2 NA TRBV9 CASSVGDAPNYGYTF TGTGCCAGCAGCGTGGGGGACGCTCCTAACTATGGCTACACCTTC
NA TRBJ2-7 NA TRBV2 CASRKGGGPYEQYF TGTGCCAGCAGGAAGGGGGGGGGCCCCTACGAGCAGTACTTC
many TRBJ1-2 NA TRBV30 CAWIRATEGYGYTF TGTGCCTGGATCAGGGCCACAGAGGGCTATGGCTACACCTTC
NA TRBJ1-4 NA TRBV6-5 CASSYGISTNEKLFF TGTGCCAGCAGTTACGGGATTTCAACTAATGAAAAACTGTTTTTT
NA TRBJ1-4 NA TRBV15 CATSTPGKQGKLFF TGTGCCACCAGCACCCCGGGAAAGCAGGGAAAACTGTTTTTT